The 30 T cell receptor beta chains below were found in one sample sequenced in a study of regulatory T cells in long-lasting Graves disease. Time point noted: newly diagnosed GD, antithyroid drugs for less than 3 months. Making the TCR library involved RNA that had been extracted from PBMCs. Building the TCR beta libraries relied on iRepertoire HTBI primers, and CDR3 regions underwent Arm-PCR. TCRdb reprocessed the multiplex PCR reads with MiXCR, giving one entry per CDR3 protein. The sample carries approximately 440,000 distinct CDR3 sequences, around 15% recorded once. Another study also made use of these data, one on T cells in Graves' hyperthyroidism and ophthalmopathy.

The sequenced sample was peripheral blood mononuclear cells (PBMCs), obtained at new diagnosis, from a patient treated with antithyroid drugs. The receptors come from a man aged 35-49 years with Graves disease.

CDR3 sequence (DNA): TGTGCCAGCAGCGCCCAAGTGGGGACCGATCTCACAGATACGCAGTATTTT. Residues: CASSAQVGTDLTDTQYF. This sequence joins TRBV5-4 and TRBJ2-3; D is possibly TRBD1 or TRBD2 (5 bases each). CDR1 SGHNT and CDR2 YYREEE come from the germline V gene (reference sequence). CDR3 size: 17 residues. V was pared by 4 bases and J by 2 bases, with 20 bases between.

The table lists this clonotype with a count of one. A much larger clone differs from this one at a single base, so this may be a read error. Because it lacks the conserved phenylalanine or tryptophan at the end, this CDR3 is likely a read error. V usage is TRBV10-3 and J usage is TRBJ1-1; the D is unclear. The CDR3 is 14 residues long. V lost 3 bases, J lost 0 bases, and 8 bases lay in between. Germline CDR1 ENHRY, CDR2 SYGVKD. CDR3 loop: CAISDWSVNTEAFV. Written as DNA, the CDR3 is TGTGCCATCAGTGATTGGTCAGTGAACACTGAAGCTTTCGTT.

The gene calls are TRBV6-2 or TRBV6-3 and TRBJ1-2; weak D call: TRBD1 (5 bases). Germline assignment: CDR1 MNHEY and CDR2 SVGEGT. The CDR3 is 14 amino acids. Deletions cut 7 bases from V and 7 bases from J, with 19 bases between. The CDR3 DNA follows: TGTGCCAGCACCGAGCGCTGGGCAGGGAGTGGCTACACCTTC. Amino acids: CASTERWAGSGYTF.

This chain connects TRBV30 to TRBJ2-1, with a weak D call TRBD2 (5 bases). CDR3 length: 15 amino acids. Looked up from germline, CDR1 is GTSNPN and CDR2 is SVGIG (reference sequence). The V and J ends lost 3 bases and 2 bases respectively, with 14 bases between them. The CDR3 sequence: CAWRYGGRTYNEQFF. The CDR3 DNA sequence: TGTGCCTGGAGATATGGTGGGAGAACCTACAATGAGCAGTTCTTC.

This clonotype was seen many times. The chain employs TRBV2 and TRBJ1-2; 9 bases align to TRBD1. Germline values: CDR1 SNHLY, CDR2 FYNNEI. The CDR3 has 13 residues. V lost 5 bases and J lost 3; bases outside the gene matches: 1. The CDR3 sequence is CASSRDRDYGYTF. The CDR3 coding sequence is TGTGCCAGCAGTCGGGACAGGGACTATGGCTACACCTTC.

This clonotype was seen only a few times. The rearrangement joins TRBV20-1 to TRBJ2-7; TRBD2 matches 9 bases. From germline, CDR1 is DFQATT and CDR2 SNEGSKA (reference sequence). V lost 3 bases, J lost 4 bases, and 10 bases stayed unmatched. The CDR3 consists of 15 residues. CDR3 in amino acids: CSASYIRTSVYEQYF. The CDR3 nucleotides are TGCAGTGCTAGCTACATTAGGACTAGCGTGTACGAGCAGTACTTC.

This clonotype has a count of ten or more. V is TRBV5-5 and J is TRBJ2-3; 10 bases fit TRBD2. V was clipped by 0 bases and J by 7 bases; unmatched bases: 8. Germline assignment: CDR1 SGHKS and CDR2 YYEKEE (reference sequence). The CDR3 runs 16 residues. In nucleotides, the CDR3 is TGTGCCAGCAGCTTGGCCTTCCTAGCGGGAGCTTATACGCAGTATTTT. It encodes CASSLAFLAGAYTQYF.

Only a few counts were recorded for this clonotype. V and J are TRBV4-1 and TRBJ1-5; 10 bases fit TRBD1. Germline-derived CDR1 and CDR2 are MGHRA and YSYEKL. Trimming cost V 2 bases and J 7 bases; bases outside gene matches: 2. The CDR3 is 14 amino acids. CDR3 sequence reads: CASSQWDRGQPQHF. The CDR3 bases are TGCGCCAGCAGCCAATGGGACAGGGGACAGCCCCAGCATTTT.

This clonotype has more than one count but fewer than ten. This chain links TRBV29-1 with TRBJ2-1; 9 bases fit TRBD2. The CDR3 runs 14 residues. The J segment lost 0 bases and the V segment lost 6 bases, leaving 3 bases of the junction unmatched. Germline V CDR1 and CDR2: SQVTM, ANQGSEA. The CDR3 reads CSVVSGSSYNEQFF. The CDR3 DNA reads as TGCAGCGTCGTTAGCGGGAGCTCCTACAATGAGCAGTTCTTC.

This clonotype has just a few counts. Written as DNA, the CDR3 is TGTGCCAGTAGTATAGAGGCCAGACAGTACGGGACCCAGTACTTC. This translates into CASSIEARQYGTQYF. This chain uses TRBV19 with TRBJ2-5; D might be TRBD1 (5 bases). Germline V lookup: CDR1 LNHDA, CDR2 SQIVND (reference sequence). The CDR3 sequence is 15 residues long. Trimming shortened V by 0 bases and J by 7 bases, and 15 bases separated the two germline ends.

There are many counts of this clonotype. CDR3 region: CASSKTGGRADTQYF. The CDR3 bases are TGTGCCAGCAGTAAGACAGGGGGAAGAGCAGATACGCAGTATTTT. The chain uses TRBV28 and TRBJ2-3, with 9 bases aligning to TRBD1. Looked up from germline, CDR1 is MDHEN and CDR2 is SYDVKM. J was trimmed by 4 bases and V by 5 bases; bases with no gene match: 7. The CDR3 contains 15 residues.

This clonotype was picked up many times. As DNA, the CDR3 is TGTGCCAGCAGCCAAGATGCGGGGGCAACAGCTTTCTTT. This sequence encodes CASSQDAGATAFF. The chain recombines TRBV3-1 with TRBJ1-1; D perhaps matches TRBD1 (6 bases). Germline CDR1 and CDR2: LGHDT and YNNKEL (reference sequence). CDR3 length: 13 residues. Between the trimmed V and J ends, which lost 0 bases and 10 bases, there was a span of 12 bases. Based on the CDR3 plus reference TRBV3-1 and TRBJ1-1, the full variable domain is DTAVSQTPKYLVTQMGNDKSIKCEQNLGHDTMYWYKQDSKKFLKIMFSYNNKELIINETVPNRFSPKSPDKAHLNLHINSLELGDSAVYFCASSQDAGATAFFGQGTRLTVV.

This sequence joins TRBV11-2 and TRBJ2-3; D tentatively reads TRBD1 or TRBD2 (5 bases each). The germline gives CDR1 SGHAT, CDR2 FQNNGV. V lost 4 bases to trimming and J lost 3 bases, with 17 bases between them. The CDR3 extends over 16 amino acids. The CDR3 DNA reads TGTGCCAGCAGCTACGGACATCGGGGTAGTACAGATACGCAGTATTTT. Protein product: CASSYGHRGSTDTQYF.

In this sample, this clonotype turned up many times. The rearrangement joins TRBV27 to TRBJ2-1, with 10 bases aligning to TRBD2. The CDR3 contains 14 residues. CDR1 and CDR2 from the germline V gene are MNHEY and SMNVEV (reference sequence). V lost 5 bases, J lost 7 bases, and 5 bases stayed unmatched. The CDR3 protein is CASSSGRAGNEQFF. CDR3 DNA sequence: TGTGCCAGCAGTAGCGGGAGGGCGGGTAATGAGCAGTTCTTC.

In this sample, this clonotype turned up many times. A read error may account for a junction end that differs from germline. The rearrangement joins TRBV2 to TRBJ2-7, with 8 nucleotides matching TRBD1. This CDR3 region has 11 residues. The germline CDR1 and CDR2 sequences are SNHLY and FYNNEI. The CDR3 DNA reads as TGTGCCAGCAGTGAACCGGGACAGGTGTCCTTC. This sequence encodes CASSEPGQVSF.

In its sample, this clonotype was seen many times. The rearrangement links TRBV6-1 to TRBJ2-7, with TRBD2 matching over 8 bases. V shed 5 bases and J 6 bases; nucleotides not matched to a gene: 6. Germline V gene data show CDR1 as MNHNS and CDR2 as SASEGT. The CDR3 loop spans 13 amino acids. The CDR3 protein is CASSTGLAGEQYF. For the CDR3, the DNA is TGTGCCAGCAGTACCGGACTAGCAGGCGAGCAGTACTTC.

This clonotype was detected a few times. The chain recombines TRBV6-1 with TRBJ1-4, with D unclear. CDR1 is MNHNS, CDR2 SASEGT, per germline. The V gene lost 8 bases and the J gene lost 7 bases, with 11 bases spanning the gap. CDR3 length equals 12 residues. The CDR3 loop is CASGVKSEKLFF. In DNA, the CDR3 is TGTGCCAGCGGAGTTAAAAGTGAAAAACTGTTTTTT.

This clonotype was counted at least ten times. The V call is TRBV30, the J call TRBJ2-1; 13 nucleotides align to TRBD2. The length of the CDR3 is 15 residues. Germline assignment: CDR1 GTSNPN and CDR2 SVGIG (reference sequence). The V segment lost 8 bases and the J segment 0 bases; nucleotides outside the gene matches: 4. CDR3 nucleotide sequence: TGTGCCCTGACTAGCGGGAGGAGCTCCTACAATGAGCAGTTCTTC. This encodes CALTSGRSSYNEQFF.

The rearrangement joins TRBV20-1 to TRBJ2-3, with TRBD2 matching over 9 bases. V lost 1 base to trimming and J lost 7 bases; unmatched junction nucleotides: 6. The CDR3 is 14 residues long. In germline, CDR1 is DFQATT, CDR2 SNEGSKA (reference sequence). Written as DNA, the CDR3 is TGCAGTGCTAGAGTTAGCGGGAGTGGAAATACGCAGTATTTT. Its translation: CSARVSGSGNTQYF.

In its sample, this clonotype was seen many times. CDR3: CSARFSSYEQYF. The CDR3 bases are TGCAGTGCTAGGTTTTCTTCCTACGAGCAGTACTTC. J is TRBJ2-7 and V is TRBV20-1; D unclear. The germline gives CDR1 DFQATT, CDR2 SNEGSKA (reference sequence). The CDR3 spans 12 residues. With 3 bases removed from V and 1 base from J, the gap between germline ends came to 7 bases.

This clonotype has just a few counts. V usage is TRBV7-2 and J usage is TRBJ2-1; 8 bases fit TRBD2. V lost 4 bases and J lost 6; bases outside the gene matches: 14. The CDR3 is 17 amino acids. Germline values: CDR1 SGHTA, CDR2 FQGNSA. CDR3 sequence reads: CASSSSFGLAGVNEQFF. The CDR3 nucleotides are TGTGCCAGCAGCTCGTCGTTTGGGCTAGCGGGTGTCAATGAGCAGTTCTTC.

J is TRBJ2-1 and V is TRBV5-1; TRBD1 agrees at 7 bases. The CDR3 sequence is 14 residues long. Germline-derived CDR1 and CDR2 are SGHRS and YFSETQ. V shed 4 bases and J 4 bases; nucleotides not matched to a gene: 5. The CDR3 is CASSPSGQYNEQFF. DNA of the CDR3: TGCGCCAGCAGCCCTTCGGGACAGTACAATGAGCAGTTCTTC.

Details on this clonotype: A much more abundant neighbour one base away suggests this may be a read error. The chain has TRBV5-6 and TRBJ2-7; tentatively, D is TRBD2 (7 bases). Germline CDR1 SGHDT, CDR2 YYEEEE. The CDR3 contains 17 residues. CDR3 loop: CASSSLGGAQLPYEQCF. The CDR3 DNA follows: TGTGCCAGCAGCTCTTTAGGGGGGGCGCAACTCCCCTACGAGCAGTGCTTC.

This clonotype was picked up many times. The chain has TRBV6-2 or TRBV6-3 and TRBJ2-5, with TRBD1 matching over 11 bases. The junction had 10 bases not matched to a gene; V was cut back by 6 bases and J by 4 bases. The CDR3 spans 16 residues. The germline V gene has CDR1 MNHEY and CDR2 SVGEGT. In nucleotides, the CDR3 is TGTGCCAGCAGCGAGAGTACCGGGACAGGGGGAGAGACCCAGTACTTC. Translation gives CASSESTGTGGETQYF.

The chain employs TRBV5-1 and TRBJ2-3; no firm D call. The CDR3 loop spans 13 amino acids. Germline loops: CDR1 SGHRS, CDR2 YFSETQ. Trimming cost V 5 bases and J 6 bases, with 13 bases left between them. CDR3 nucleotide sequence: TGCGCCAGCAGTTTCACGGTAATTGATACGCAGTATTTT. Protein: CASSFTVIDTQYF. The variable domain in full, completed from reference TRBV5-1 and TRBJ2-3, reads KAGVTQTPRYLIKTRGQQVTLSCSPISGHRSVSWYQQTPGQGLQFLFEYFSETQRNKGNFPGRFSGRQFSNSRSEMNVSTLELGDSALYLCASSFTVIDTQYFGPGTRLTVL.

The table lists this clonotype with many counts. The chain links TRBV10-3 to TRBJ2-7, with 10 positions matching TRBD1. The CDR3 is 15 amino acids. The germline V gene encodes CDR1 ENHRY and CDR2 SYGVKD. The J segment lost 5 bases and the V segment lost 4 bases, leaving 8 bases of the junction unmatched. The CDR3 DNA reads TGTGCCATCAGTGCGCCCGACAGGGGGCTTCACGAGCAGTACTTC. Its protein is CAISAPDRGLHEQYF.

This clonotype was counted ten times or more. This chain links TRBV11-1 with TRBJ2-1, with TRBD2 matching over 9 bases. Germline V gene sequence: CDR1 SGHAT, CDR2 FQDESV (reference sequence). V was clipped by 3 bases and J by 5 bases; unmatched bases: 5. This CDR3 is 15 amino acids long. CDR3 sequence (DNA): TGTGCCAGCAGCTTTGGATTAGCGGGAGACAATGAGCAGTTCTTC. It specifies CASSFGLAGDNEQFF.

This clonotype has only a few counts. CDR3 DNA sequence: TGCAGTGCTAGACCAGGACTAGCGGGAGGCCGGAGCTCCTACGAGCAGTACTTC. Its translation: CSARPGLAGGRSSYEQYF. The genes are TRBV20-1 and TRBJ2-7, with 14 bases that match TRBD2. J gave up 0 bases and V 2 bases, and 9 bases lay outside the gene matches. CDR3 length equals 18 residues. The V gene's germline CDR1 is DFQATT and CDR2 SNEGSKA (reference sequence).

At least ten counts were recorded for this clonotype. The V and J genes are TRBV28 and TRBJ1-2, with D possibly TRBD1 on 5 matching bases. CDR1 and CDR2 (germline): MDHEN, SYDVKM. The length of the CDR3 is 13 residues. The germline V and J ends were trimmed by 5 bases and 2 bases, with 9 bases remaining between them. In DNA, the CDR3 is TGTGCCAGCAGTCGGGACCAAAACTATGGCTACACCTTC. Protein: CASSRDQNYGYTF.

This clonotype was detected many times. J is TRBJ1-2 and V is TRBV11-2; D call uncertain. The germline gives CDR1 SGHAT, CDR2 FQNNGV. The CDR3 contains 13 residues. Between the trimmed V and J ends, which lost 3 bases and 2 bases, there was a span of 7 bases. As DNA, the CDR3 is TGTGCCAGCAGCTTGGCCAGAAACTATGGCTACACCTTC. It translates to CASSLARNYGYTF.